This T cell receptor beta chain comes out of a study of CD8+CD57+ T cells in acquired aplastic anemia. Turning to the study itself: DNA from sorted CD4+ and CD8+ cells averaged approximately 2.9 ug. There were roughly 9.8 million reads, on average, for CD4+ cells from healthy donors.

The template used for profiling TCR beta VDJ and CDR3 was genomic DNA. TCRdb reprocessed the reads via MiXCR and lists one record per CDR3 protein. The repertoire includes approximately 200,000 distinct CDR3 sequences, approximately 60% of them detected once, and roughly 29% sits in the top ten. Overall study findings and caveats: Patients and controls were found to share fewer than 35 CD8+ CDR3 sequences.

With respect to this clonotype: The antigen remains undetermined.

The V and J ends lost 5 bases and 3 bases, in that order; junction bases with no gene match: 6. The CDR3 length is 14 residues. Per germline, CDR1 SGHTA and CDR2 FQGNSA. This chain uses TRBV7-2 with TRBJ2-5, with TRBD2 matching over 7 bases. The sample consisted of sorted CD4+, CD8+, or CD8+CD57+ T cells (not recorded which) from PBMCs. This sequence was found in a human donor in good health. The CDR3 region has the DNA TGTGCCAGCAGCCCGCTAGCGGATGAAGAGACCCAGTACTTC. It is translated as CASSPLADEETQYF. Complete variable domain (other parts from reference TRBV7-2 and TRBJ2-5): GAGVSQSPSNKVTEKGKDVELRCDPISGHTALYWYRQSLGQGLEFLIYFQGNSAPDKSGLPSDRFSAERTGGSVSTLTIQRTQQEDSAVYLCASSPLADEETQYFGPGTRLLVL.